The 30 T cell receptor beta chains presented below share a single source sample, sequenced in a study of CXCR3-negative and CXCR3-positive naive CD8 T cells. In preparing the TRB cDNA libraries, 5' RACE with UMI labels was used. From its re-call of the 5' RACE reads, TCRdb lists each CDR3 protein once, without DNA. Here the sample table reports 41,000 or so distinct CDR3 sequences. The specimen sequenced was naive CXCR3- CD8+ T cells from blood. Stated subset: CD45RO-CCR7+CD27+CD95- naive CD8+ T cells lacking CXCR3 (TNR3-). The receptors here all came from a human donor in good health. Some clones in this sample may be carry-over from other donors' samples.

The chain uses TRBV6-5 and TRBJ2-1; TCRdb names TRBD1, which stays unverified in the absence of DNA. This CDR3 spans 13 amino acids. The germline V gene encodes CDR1 MNHEY and CDR2 SVGAGI. CDR3: CACSYSFREKQFF.

This clonotype registers medium-sized by frequency. This chain's CDR3 is CASSQPLGVVPTDTQYF. The rearrangement links TRBV4-1 to TRBJ2-3; the TCRdb call, TRBD1, lacks DNA for checking. CDR3 length: 17 residues. Per the germline V gene, CDR1 is MGHRA and CDR2 is YSYEKL.

The chain employs TRBV7-2 and TRBJ2-1; lacking DNA, the TRBD1 call made by TCRdb goes unchecked. The germline gives CDR1 SGHTA, CDR2 FQGNSA. The CDR3 contains 13 residues. The CDR3 region is CASSLTGGNEQFF.

The chain is built from TRBV6-2 or TRBV6-3 and TRBJ1-5; TCRdb indicates TRBD1, and absent DNA this call remains unverified. The CDR3 contains 19 residues. The V gene's germline CDR1 is MNHEY and CDR2 SVGEGT. The CDR3 loop is CASSYSRQGAWDSNQPQHF.

The chain employs TRBV14 and TRBJ2-2; TCRdb indicates TRBD2, and absent DNA this call remains unverified. This CDR3 has 14 amino acids. The germline V gene has CDR1 SGHDN and CDR2 FVKESK. CDR3 in amino acids: CATSPAFDTGELFF.

V gene TRBV11-2 combines with J gene TRBJ2-7; TCRdb names TRBD1, which stays unverified in the absence of DNA. Germline values: CDR1 SGHAT, CDR2 FQNNGV. This CDR3 region has 13 residues. CDR3 amino acids: CASSPVNAYEQYF. Based on the CDR3 plus reference TRBV11-2 and TRBJ2-7, the full variable domain is EAGVAQSPRYKIIEKRQSVAFWCNPISGHATLYWYQQILGQGPKLLIQFQNNGVVDDSQLPKDRFSAERLKGVDSTLKIQPAKLEDSAVYLCASSPVNAYEQYFGPGTRLTVT.

The genes are TRBV9 and TRBJ1-1; TCRdb's D gene call, TRBD1, goes unchecked for lack of DNA. The CDR3 length is 17 residues. Germline V gene data show CDR1 as SGDLS and CDR2 as YYNGEE. The CDR3 spells CASSVGGGGYMNTEAFF.

V is TRBV19 and J is TRBJ1-5. Germline-derived CDR1 and CDR2 are LNHDA and SQIVND (reference sequence). The CDR3 loop spans 12 amino acids. This CDR3 reads CASSDRNQPQHF.

The rearrangement links TRBV12-3 or TRBV12-4 to TRBJ2-1; TCRdb lists TRBD1, though no DNA is available to test this call. This CDR3 region has 13 residues. The CDR3 protein is CASSLMGGTEQFF.

The chain is built from TRBV7-9 and TRBJ2-7. The CDR3 is 13 amino acids. CDR1 SEHNR and CDR2 FQNEAQ come from the germline V gene (reference sequence). CDR3 sequence: CASSSDSSYEQYF.

The chain carries TRBV20-1 and TRBJ2-3; the D call from TCRdb, TRBD1, cannot be confirmed without DNA. Germline-derived CDR1 and CDR2 are DFQATT and SNEGSKA (reference sequence). The CDR3 spans 14 residues. CDR3 sequence: CSVTGRLSTDTQYF.

This chain joins TRBV7-9 and TRBJ1-2; the TCRdb D gene call, TRBD1, has no DNA to confirm it. This CDR3 region has 11 residues. CDR1 is SEHNR, CDR2 FQNEAQ, per germline (reference sequence). CDR3 region: CASSRASGYTF.

V gene TRBV14 combines with J gene TRBJ2-1; TCRdb proposes TRBD2, but this gene call is untestable without DNA. Germline V gene lookup returns CDR1 SGHDN and CDR2 FVKESK. The CDR3 extends over 14 amino acids. This chain's CDR3 is CASSRLAEHNEQFF.

This chain links TRBV5-4 with TRBJ2-1; the D gene TCRdb calls, TRBD2, cannot be checked with no DNA. Germline V gene data show CDR1 as SGHNT and CDR2 as YYREEE (reference sequence). The length of the CDR3 is 12 residues. The CDR3 reads CASSLWEDEQFF. The complete variable domain, with remaining parts taken from reference TRBV5-4 and TRBJ2-1, reads ETGVTQSPTHLIKTRGQQVTLRCSSQSGHNTVSWYQQALGQGPQFIFQYYREEENGRGNFPPRFSGLQFPNYSSELNVNALELDDSALYLCASSLWEDEQFFGPGTRLTVL.

The gene calls are TRBV7-3 and TRBJ1-6. CDR3 size: 19 residues. Germline CDR1 reads SGHTA; CDR2 reads FQGTGA. CDR3 in amino acids: CASSFCSENRSSYNSPLHF.

This chain uses TRBV12-3 or TRBV12-4 with TRBJ2-3; TCRdb gives TRBD2 as the D gene, but with no DNA this cannot be confirmed. The CDR3 spans 16 residues. This CDR3 reads CASRYTSGGAEDTQYF.

The J gene is TRBJ2-5, the V gene TRBV28; as DNA is missing, the TRBD1 call by TCRdb cannot be tested. The germline CDR1 and CDR2 sequences are MDHEN and SYDVKM. The CDR3 contains 15 residues. The CDR3 spells CASSLIETGAETQYF.

The chain employs TRBV7-6 and TRBJ2-1; with no DNA, the TCRdb D assignment of TRBD1 cannot be verified. CDR1 is SGHVS and CDR2 is FNYEAQ in the germline V gene. The CDR3 is 14 residues long. The CDR3 reads CASSLQGGHNEQFF.

The chain couples TRBV12-5 to TRBJ1-2; the TCRdb D gene call, TRBD1, has no DNA to confirm it. Germline CDR1 is LGHNT and CDR2 is FRNRAP. The CDR3 has 14 amino acids. The CDR3 protein is CASGTGQKNYGYTF. The full variable domain, completed using reference TRBV12-5 and TRBJ1-2, is DARVTQTPRHKVTEMGQEVTMRCQPILGHNTVFWYRQTMMQGLELLAYFRNRAPLDDSGMPKDRFSAEMPDATLATLKIQPSEPRDSAVYFCASGTGQKNYGYTFGSGTRLTVV.

This chain joins TRBV29-1 and TRBJ2-7; the D call of TRBD2 rests on TCRdb alone, since no DNA is present to check it. The CDR3 length is 12 residues. The germline V gene encodes CDR1 SQVTM and CDR2 ANQGSEA. The CDR3 is CSARTSLGEQYF.

The chain combines TRBV25-1 with TRBJ2-5. The germline V gene encodes CDR1 MGHDK and CDR2 SYGVNS. The CDR3 contains 11 residues. CDR3: CASSGQWAQYF.

The chain employs TRBV29-1 and TRBJ2-7; lacking DNA, the TRBD1 call made by TCRdb goes unchecked. CDR1 is SQVTM and CDR2 is ANQGSEA in the germline V gene. The length of the CDR3 is 16 residues. CDR3 residues: CSVLAPQTGLQYEQYF.

This sequence joins TRBV7-9 and TRBJ2-2. Germline CDR1 is SEHNR and CDR2 is FQNEAQ (reference sequence). This CDR3 has 13 amino acids. CDR3: CASSLYSEMELFF.

The V call is TRBV7-2, the J call TRBJ2-7. Germline CDR1 is SGHTA and CDR2 is FQGNSA. The CDR3 runs to 13 residues. CDR3 sequence: CASSFSGSPEQYF.

The chain is built from TRBV7-8 and TRBJ2-1; TCRdb's D call, TRBD1, is unchecked because there is no DNA. The CDR3 length is 14 residues. Germline loops: CDR1 SGHVS, CDR2 FQNEAQ. CDR3 residues: CASTQGGTYNEQFF.

The CDR3 protein is CASSLALAGGREQFF. This chain connects TRBV7-6 to TRBJ2-1; absent DNA, TCRdb's TRBD1 call cannot be checked. This CDR3 comprises 15 residues. Germline V gene lookup returns CDR1 SGHVS and CDR2 FNYEAQ.

V gene TRBV12-3 or TRBV12-4 combines with J gene TRBJ1-1; TCRdb's D call of TRBD1 is untestable without DNA. This CDR3 comprises 14 residues. The CDR3 sequence: CASRHRGSGTEAFF.

The J gene is TRBJ2-1, the V gene TRBV27; TCRdb calls TRBD1, which cannot be checked without DNA. CDR1 is MNHEY and CDR2 is SMNVEV in the germline V gene (reference sequence). The CDR3 is made up of 16 amino acids. The CDR3 sequence: CASSSGDRVPYNEQFF.

The V call is TRBV29-1, the J call TRBJ2-1; with no DNA, the TCRdb D assignment of TRBD1 cannot be verified. The CDR3 covers 14 residues. Germline CDR1 is SQVTM and CDR2 is ANQGSEA. The CDR3 loop reads CSVLAGASYNEQFF.

The chain links TRBV29-1 to TRBJ2-3. The CDR3 loop spans 13 amino acids. Germline loops: CDR1 SQVTM, CDR2 ANQGSEA. The CDR3 spells CSVRMVSTDTQYF.